These 8 T cell receptor beta chains were sequenced from one sample in a study of CD8 T cells in Susac syndrome (dated 2019 in TCRdb). Preparation of the library involved the immunoSEQ multiplex PCR assay. RNA was extracted using the RNeasy kit, and about 0.45 to 1 microgram was reverse transcribed with random hexamers. The public reads were reprocessed in TCRdb via fastp at Q25 and MiXCR, keeping in-frame beta chains. Every CDR3 protein is listed once, alongside the most common genes and DNA of its rows. This sample holds about 400,000 distinct CDR3 sequences; around 83% were observed only once. Of the sample, 0.12% falls within the top ten clones. Sequencing was done on a sample of CD8+ T cells from PBMCs. Source of these receptors: a human donor with multiple sclerosis.

The gene calls are TRBV6-5 and TRBJ1-2; possible D gene TRBD1, 6 bases. CDR1 is MNHEY and CDR2 is SVGAGI in the germline V gene. V was clipped by 2 bases and J by 3 bases, with 13 bases between them. The CDR3 consists of 15 residues. CDR3 DNA: TGTGCCAGCAGTTACGGGTCAGGGGCCGACTATGGCTACACCTTC. Translated: CASSYGSGADYGYTF.

V gene TRBV5-1 combines with J gene TRBJ2-7; weak D call: TRBD2 (6 bases). This CDR3 contains 13 residues. The germline CDR1 and CDR2 sequences are SGHRS and YFSETQ. V lost 4 bases to trimming and J lost 6 bases, with 14 bases between them. The DNA of the CDR3 is TGCGCCAGCAGCGCTGGCGGAGGGCCCGAGCAGTACTTC. Its protein product is CASSAGGGPEQYF.

V is TRBV20-1 and J is TRBJ1-1, with TRBD1 matching over 7 bases. The J segment lost 5 bases and the V segment lost 0 bases, leaving 9 bases of the junction unmatched. CDR1 is DFQATT, CDR2 SNEGSKA, per germline (reference sequence). The CDR3 extends over 15 amino acids. CDR3 region: CSARDLQGGETEAFF. Here the CDR3 DNA reads TGCAGTGCTAGAGATCTTCAGGGGGGGGAAACTGAAGCTTTCTTT.

The rearrangement links TRBV30 to TRBJ2-7; D may be TRBD2 (5 bases). CDR1 GTSNPN and CDR2 SVGIG come from the germline V gene (reference sequence). This CDR3 comprises 11 residues. V was cut by 1 base and J by 7 bases, with 8 bases left in between. DNA of the CDR3: TGTGCCTGGAGTGGCCCGGGGGAGCAGTACTTC. Amino acid sequence: CAWSGPGEQYF. Complete variable domain (other parts from reference TRBV30 and TRBJ2-7): SQTIHQWPATLVQPVGSPLSLECTVEGTSNPNLYWYRQAAGRGLQLLFYSVGIGQISSEVPQNLSASRPQDRQFILSSKKLLLSDSGFYLCAWSGPGEQYFGPGTRLTVT.

The chain employs TRBV27 and TRBJ2-5; no firm D call. The CDR3 is made up of 12 amino acids. V lost 3 bases and J lost 5, with 7 bases in between. Germline CDR1 reads MNHEY; CDR2 reads SMNVEV (reference sequence). CDR3 nucleotide sequence: TGTGCCAGCAGTTTTAAGGGCGAGACCCAGTACTTC. This gives the protein CASSFKGETQYF.

The chain combines TRBV30 with TRBJ1-1; no clear D gene. V was clipped by 5 bases and J by 6 bases, with 7 bases between them. This CDR3 contains 10 residues. Germline V gene data show CDR1 as GTSNPN and CDR2 as SVGIG (reference sequence). CDR3 DNA: TGTGCCTGGGGACCCCCTGAAGCTTTCTTT. Its translation: CAWGPPEAFF.

The chain links TRBV29-1 to TRBJ2-1, with 7 bases aligning to TRBD1. CDR1 and CDR2 (germline): SQVTM, ANQGSEA. Losses at the gene ends were 3 bases for V and 3 bases for J; bases not matched to a gene: 11. The CDR3 covers 16 residues. The CDR3 protein is CSVDGLPGQLYNEQFF. CDR3 bases: TGCAGCGTTGACGGATTACCGGGACAGCTCTACAATGAGCAGTTCTTC.

Points on this clonotype: One end of the junction varies from germline; a read error may be responsible. This sequence joins TRBV27 and TRBJ2-7; D gene unclear. Germline V gene lookup returns CDR1 MNHEY and CDR2 SMNVEV (reference sequence). The CDR3 is 13 residues long. CDR3 coding DNA: TGTGCCACCAGTGGGAACAGCGTCTACGAGCAGTACTTC. Translating gives CATSGNSVYEQYF.